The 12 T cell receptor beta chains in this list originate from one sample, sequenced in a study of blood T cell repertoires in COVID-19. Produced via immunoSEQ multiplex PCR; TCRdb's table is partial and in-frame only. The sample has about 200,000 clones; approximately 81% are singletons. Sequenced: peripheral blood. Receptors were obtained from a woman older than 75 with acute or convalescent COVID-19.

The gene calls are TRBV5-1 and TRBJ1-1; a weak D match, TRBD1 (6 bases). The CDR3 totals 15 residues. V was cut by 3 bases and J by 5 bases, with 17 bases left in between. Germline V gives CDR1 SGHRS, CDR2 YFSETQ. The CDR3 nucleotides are TGCGCCAGCAGCTCCACGGGGGGCAGGTTGACTGAAGCTTTCTTT. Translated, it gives CASSSTGGRLTEAFF.

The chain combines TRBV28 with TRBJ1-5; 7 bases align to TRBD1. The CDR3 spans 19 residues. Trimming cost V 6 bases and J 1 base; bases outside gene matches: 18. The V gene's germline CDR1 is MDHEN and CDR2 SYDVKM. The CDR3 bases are TGTGCCAGCAGCCTAGGACAGGCCTGGGGGGCGGGAAGCAATCAGCCCCAGCATTTT. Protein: CASSLGQAWGAGSNQPQHF.

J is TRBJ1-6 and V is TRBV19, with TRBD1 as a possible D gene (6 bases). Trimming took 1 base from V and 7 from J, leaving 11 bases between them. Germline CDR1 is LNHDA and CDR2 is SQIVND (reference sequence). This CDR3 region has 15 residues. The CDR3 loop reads CASSIVGGENSPLHF. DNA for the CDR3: TGTGCCAGTAGTATAGTAGGGGGAGAGAATTCACCCCTCCACTTT.

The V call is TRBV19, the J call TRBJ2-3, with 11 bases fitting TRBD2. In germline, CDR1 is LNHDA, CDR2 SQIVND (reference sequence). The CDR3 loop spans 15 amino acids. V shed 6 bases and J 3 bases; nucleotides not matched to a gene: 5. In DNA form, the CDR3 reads TGTGCCAGTAGAACCTCTAGCGGGAGGACAGATACGCAGTATTTT. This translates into CASRTSSGRTDTQYF.

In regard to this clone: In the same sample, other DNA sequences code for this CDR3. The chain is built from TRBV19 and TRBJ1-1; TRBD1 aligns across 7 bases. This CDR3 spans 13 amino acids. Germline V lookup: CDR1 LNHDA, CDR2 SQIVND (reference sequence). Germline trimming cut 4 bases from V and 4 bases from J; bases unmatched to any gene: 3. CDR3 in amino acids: CASSTTGSTEAFF. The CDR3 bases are TGTGCCAGTAGTACGACAGGGAGCACTGAAGCTTTCTTT.

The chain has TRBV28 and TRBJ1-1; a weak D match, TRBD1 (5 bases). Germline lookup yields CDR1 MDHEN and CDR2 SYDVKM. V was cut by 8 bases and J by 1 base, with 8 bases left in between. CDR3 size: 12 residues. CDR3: CASGHPNTEAFF. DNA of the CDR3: TGTGCCAGCGGACACCCGAACACTGAAGCTTTCTTT.

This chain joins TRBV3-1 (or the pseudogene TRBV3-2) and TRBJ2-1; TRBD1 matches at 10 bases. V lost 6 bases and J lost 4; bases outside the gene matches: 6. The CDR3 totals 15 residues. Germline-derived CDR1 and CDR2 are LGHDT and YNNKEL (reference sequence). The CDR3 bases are TGTGCCAGCAGACCCCGGGACAGGGGTTACAATGAGCAGTTCTTC. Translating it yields CASRPRDRGYNEQFF.

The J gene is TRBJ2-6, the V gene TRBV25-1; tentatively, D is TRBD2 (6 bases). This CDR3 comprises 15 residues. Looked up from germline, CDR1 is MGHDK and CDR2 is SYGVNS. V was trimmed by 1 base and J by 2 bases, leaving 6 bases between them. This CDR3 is CASSESGAGANVLTF. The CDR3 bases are TGTGCCAGCAGTGAATCGGGGGCTGGGGCCAACGTCCTGACTTTC.

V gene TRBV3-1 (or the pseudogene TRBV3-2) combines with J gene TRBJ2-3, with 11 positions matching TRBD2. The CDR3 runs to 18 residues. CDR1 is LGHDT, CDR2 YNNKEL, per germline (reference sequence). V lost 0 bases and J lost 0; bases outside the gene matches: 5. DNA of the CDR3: TGTGCCAGCAGCCAAGACCCGACTAGCGGGATTAGCACAGATACGCAGTATTTT. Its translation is CASSQDPTSGISTDTQYF.

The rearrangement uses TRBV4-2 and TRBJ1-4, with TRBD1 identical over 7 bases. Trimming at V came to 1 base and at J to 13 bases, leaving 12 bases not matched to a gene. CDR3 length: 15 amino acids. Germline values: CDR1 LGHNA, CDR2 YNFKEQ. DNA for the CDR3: TGTGCCAGCAGCCAAGGGGCAGGGGGGAGGAGAGGACTGTTTTTT. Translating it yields CASSQGAGGRRGLFF.

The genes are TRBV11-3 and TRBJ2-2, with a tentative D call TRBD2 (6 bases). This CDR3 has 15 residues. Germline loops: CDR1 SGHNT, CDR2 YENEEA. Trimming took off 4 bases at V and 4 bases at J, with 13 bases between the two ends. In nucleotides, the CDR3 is TGTGCCAGCAGCTGGGAGGATTCGGGCACCGGGGAGCTGTTTTTT. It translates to CASSWEDSGTGELFF.

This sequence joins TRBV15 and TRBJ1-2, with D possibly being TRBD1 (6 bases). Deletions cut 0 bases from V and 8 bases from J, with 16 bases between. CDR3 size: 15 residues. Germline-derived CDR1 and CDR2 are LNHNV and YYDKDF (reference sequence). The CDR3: CATSRDSGGLRGYTF. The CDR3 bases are TGTGCCACCAGCAGAGATTCGGGGGGGCTGCGAGGCTACACCTTC.